The clone carrying this T cell receptor beta chain was recorded at least ten times. The antigen is undetermined. This sample is drawn from a study of T cells after yellow fever vaccination. Study conclusions and caveats: Researchers cautioned that FACS-sorted repertoires could harbor abundant clonotypes contaminating from the bulk population. The secondary response showed a weaker magnitude and a faster peak, day 5 versus 15. Detected again after the booster were most primary-vaccination clones, at nearly 97% CD4 and nearly 90% CD8.

TCRdb fed the 5' RACE reads into MiXCR, producing one record per CDR3 protein. Here the sample spans under 150,000 distinct CDR3 sequences, around 7.7% being singletons. With V trimmed by 5 bases and J by 6 bases, 4 bases remained unmatched. CDR3 size: 15 residues. Germline CDR1 MNHEY, CDR2 SMNVEV (reference sequence). Source: CD4+ T cells sorted from PBMCs, taken 5 days after the yellow fever booster vaccination. The genes are TRBV27 and TRBJ2-1; 13 nucleotides align to TRBD2. The TCR comes from a man aged 25 to 45 who received the YFV17D yellow fever vaccine. CDR3 sequence (DNA): TGTGCCAGCAGTCCGGGACTAGCGGGAACCAATGAGCAGTTCTTC. As protein: CASSPGLAGTNEQFF.